This TCR beta chain was identified during a study of blood T cell repertoires in COVID-19. The data were produced by immunoSEQ multiplex PCR, yet TCRdb's version contains in-frame clones alone and is incomplete. The repertoire holds about 370,000 clones, with roughly nine tenths as singletons. V gave up 2 bases and J gave up 4 bases; unmatched junction bases: 7. Germline V CDR1 and CDR2: KGHSH, LQKENI. The CDR3 runs 15 residues. The genes are TRBV18 and TRBJ1-2; TRBD1 agrees at 7 bases. Sequenced: PBMCs or T cells enriched from blood (not recorded which). The source of this sequence is a woman aged 40 to 50 who had been exposed to COVID-19. Here the CDR3 DNA reads TGTGCCAGCTCACCAAGGGCAGGGGGACGCTATGGCTACACCTTC. It codes for CASSPRAGGRYGYTF.